A selection of T cell receptor beta chains follows, all from one sample in a study of CD4 T cells in relation to SARS-CoV-2 and coronaviruses. Repertoires were generated with immunoSEQ multiplex PCR, while TCRdb's copy carries only in-frame clones and drops some. The data contain 20,000 to 25,000 clones, about 82% of them singletons. These receptors have no known antigen. What was sequenced was CD4+ T cells from PBMCs, cultured in vitro. The receptors shown here come from a human donor in good health. CDR3s include the opening cysteine and the closing phenylalanine or tryptophan. The D gene is left open where the match is weak. Only some rows state a clone size, as once, few, many or a class for expanded clones.

J gene: TRBJ1-2
D gene: NA
clone size: NA
V gene: TRBV4-3
CDR3 protein: CASSQGVGYGYTF
CDR3 DNA: TGCGCCAGCAGCCAAGGAGTGGGCTATGGCTACACCTTC

J gene: TRBJ1-3
D gene: NA
clone size: NA
V gene: TRBV5-1
CDR3 protein: CASSKASPGLADTIYF
CDR3 DNA: TGCGCCAGCAGCAAGGCTTCCCCGGGCTTGGCGGACACCATATATTTT

J gene: TRBJ2-1
D gene: NA
clone size: NA
V gene: TRBV5-6
CDR3 protein: CASSFRTVNYNEQFF
CDR3 DNA: TGTGCCAGCAGCTTTAGGACTGTGAACTACAATGAGCAGTTCTTC

J gene: TRBJ2-2
D gene: NA
clone size: NA
V gene: TRBV11-2
CDR3 protein: CASSRTGTLNTGELFF
CDR3 DNA: TGTGCCAGCAGTCGAACCGGGACACTGAACACCGGGGAGCTGTTTTTT

J gene: TRBJ2-5
D gene: NA
clone size: NA
V gene: TRBV24-1
CDR3 protein: CATSDAGQQETQYF
CDR3 DNA: TGTGCCACCAGTGATGCGGGGCAGCAAGAGACCCAGTACTTC

J gene: TRBJ2-1
D gene: TRBD2
clone size: NA
V gene: TRBV19
CDR3 protein: CASSMGLAVSYNEQFF
CDR3 DNA: TGTGCCAGTAGTATGGGGCTAGCGGTTTCCTACAATGAGCAGTTCTTC

J gene: TRBJ2-3
D gene: NA
clone size: NA
V gene: TRBV7-8
CDR3 protein: CASSPSTDTQYF
CDR3 DNA: TGTGCCAGCAGCCCCAGCACAGATACGCAGTATTTT

J gene: TRBJ2-1
D gene: NA
clone size: NA
V gene: TRBV28
CDR3 protein: CASSFLGRHEQFF
CDR3 DNA: TGTGCCAGCAGTTTCCTGGGTCGGCATGAGCAGTTCTTC

J gene: TRBJ2-3
D gene: NA
clone size: medium-sized
V gene: TRBV7-2
CDR3 protein: CATGYYSDTQYF
CDR3 DNA: TGTGCCACCGGTTATTACTCAGATACGCAGTATTTT

J gene: TRBJ1-6
D gene: NA
clone size: NA
V gene: TRBV5-6
CDR3 protein: CASSLYYMSSSYNSPLHF
CDR3 DNA: TGTGCCAGCAGCTTGTACTATATGTCGAGCTCCTATAATTCACCCCTCCACTTT

J gene: TRBJ2-6
D gene: NA
clone size: NA
V gene: TRBV5-4
CDR3 protein: CASSLPGANVLTF
CDR3 DNA: TGTGCCAGCAGCTTGCCTGGGGCCAACGTCCTGACTTTC

J gene: TRBJ2-7
D gene: NA
clone size: once
V gene: TRBV6-5
CDR3 protein: CASSPPGEGYEQYF
CDR3 DNA: TGTGCCAGCAGTCCACCAGGGGAGGGCTACGAGCAGTACTTC

J gene: TRBJ2-3
D gene: NA
clone size: NA
V gene: TRBV12-3/TRBV12-4
CDR3 protein: CASSPRTVDTQYF
CDR3 DNA: TGTGCCAGCAGCCCAAGGACGGTGGATACGCAGTATTTT

J gene: TRBJ1-5
D gene: NA
clone size: NA
V gene: TRBV12-3/TRBV12-4
CDR3 protein: CASSPRQEQPQHF
CDR3 DNA: TGTGCCAGCAGTCCCCGACAGGAACAGCCCCAGCATTTT

J gene: TRBJ2-2
D gene: NA
clone size: NA
V gene: TRBV5-1
CDR3 protein: CASSLEPATGELFF
CDR3 DNA: TGCGCCAGCAGCTTGGAGCCAGCCACCGGGGAGCTGTTTTTT

J gene: TRBJ1-1
D gene: NA
clone size: NA
V gene: TRBV6-1
CDR3 protein: CASSELAGITEAFF
CDR3 DNA: TGTGCCAGCAGTGAACTGGCAGGGATAACTGAAGCTTTCTTT

J gene: TRBJ2-3
D gene: NA
clone size: NA
V gene: TRBV4-2
CDR3 protein: CASSQDRRGTDTQYF
CDR3 DNA: TGTGCCAGCAGCCAAGACAGGCGGGGCACAGATACGCAGTATTTT

J gene: TRBJ1-4
D gene: NA
clone size: NA
V gene: TRBV4-1
CDR3 protein: CASSQALLGEKLFF
CDR3 DNA: TGCGCCAGCAGCCAGGCACTTTTGGGTGAAAAACTGTTTTTT

J gene: TRBJ2-7
D gene: TRBD2
clone size: NA
V gene: TRBV19
CDR3 protein: CASRRALAGGRYEQYF
CDR3 DNA: TGTGCCAGTAGAAGGGCTCTAGCGGGAGGCCGCTACGAGCAGTACTTC

J gene: TRBJ2-2
D gene: NA
clone size: NA
V gene: TRBV3-1/TRBV3-2
CDR3 protein: CASSQHLQTGELFF
CDR3 DNA: TGTGCCAGCAGCCAGCACCTTCAAACCGGGGAGCTGTTTTTT

J gene: TRBJ2-2
D gene: NA
clone size: few
V gene: TRBV4-3
CDR3 protein: CASSQDLVDGNDGELFF
CDR3 DNA: TGCGCCAGCAGCCAAGATCTTGTGGACGGGAATGACGGGGAGCTGTTTTTT

J gene: TRBJ2-3
D gene: TRBD2
clone size: NA
V gene: TRBV6-1
CDR3 protein: CASSDGGGDTQYF
CDR3 DNA: TGTGCCAGCAGTGATGGGGGAGGGGATACGCAGTATTTT

J gene: TRBJ2-3
D gene: TRBD2
clone size: NA
V gene: TRBV9
CDR3 protein: CASSVVSGRAEDTQYF
CDR3 DNA: TGTGCCAGCAGCGTAGTTAGCGGGAGGGCCGAAGATACGCAGTATTTT

J gene: TRBJ2-5
D gene: TRBD1
clone size: NA
V gene: TRBV3-1/TRBV3-2
CDR3 protein: CASSQIQTGGRETQYF
CDR3 DNA: TGTGCCAGCAGCCAAATTCAGACAGGGGGCAGGGAGACCCAGTACTTC

J gene: TRBJ2-3
D gene: NA
clone size: NA
V gene: TRBV11-2
CDR3 protein: CASSSRVGVGTDTQYF
CDR3 DNA: TGTGCCAGCAGCTCTAGGGTAGGGGTCGGCACAGATACGCAGTATTTT

J gene: TRBJ2-1
D gene: TRBD1
clone size: NA
V gene: TRBV5-1
CDR3 protein: CASSWTGNEQFF
CDR3 DNA: TGCGCCAGCAGCTGGACAGGGAATGAGCAGTTCTTC

J gene: TRBJ2-5
D gene: NA
clone size: NA
V gene: TRBV27
CDR3 protein: CASSLEGRETQYF
CDR3 DNA: TGTGCCAGCAGTTTAGAGGGTAGGGAGACCCAGTACTTC

J gene: TRBJ1-5
D gene: NA
clone size: NA
V gene: TRBV7-2
CDR3 protein: CASSLALNQPQHF
CDR3 DNA: TGTGCCAGCAGCTTAGCCCTCAATCAGCCCCAGCATTTT

J gene: TRBJ1-1
D gene: NA
clone size: once
V gene: TRBV28
CDR3 protein: CASSLGTGKTEAFF
CDR3 DNA: TGTGCCAGCAGTTTAGGAACAGGGAAGACTGAAGCTTTCTTT

J gene: TRBJ1-2
D gene: TRBD1
clone size: NA
V gene: TRBV30
CDR3 protein: CAWKGDRNYGYTF
CDR3 DNA: TGTGCCTGGAAAGGGGACAGGAACTATGGCTACACCTTC

J gene: TRBJ2-7
D gene: TRBD1
clone size: NA
V gene: TRBV2
CDR3 protein: CASSAARTGYEQYF
CDR3 DNA: TGTGCCAGTAGCGCTGCACGGACAGGGTACGAGCAGTACTTC

J gene: TRBJ1-3
D gene: NA
clone size: NA
V gene: TRBV5-1
CDR3 protein: CASSGASGNTIYF
CDR3 DNA: TGCGCCAGCAGCGGGGCCTCTGGAAACACCATATATTTT

J gene: TRBJ2-1
D gene: NA
clone size: NA
V gene: TRBV5-6
CDR3 protein: CASSVDSTYNEQFF
CDR3 DNA: TGTGCCAGCAGCGTGGACTCTACCTACAATGAGCAGTTCTTC